Sequencing of this T cell receptor (beta chain) was carried out in a study of identifying expanded T cells in peripheral blood. General study results and limits: Technical replicates showed about 1.2 changed clones; about 2 weeks about 16.4; four weeks 19. Variance in clone template counts between roughly two-week samples significantly increased with total template count across all healthy donors.

Profiled with immunoSEQ multiplex PCR; TCRdb holds only in-frame clones, not every one. The table records about 85,000 clones, about 88% of them present only once. CDR1 and CDR2 (germline): MNHEY, SVGAGI. Trimming shortened V by 4 bases and J by 0 bases, and 10 bases separated the two germline ends. There are 14 residues in the CDR3. Concerning this clone: What it recognizes is unknown.

Collection occurred without any documented infections or immune events in donors. The clonotype originates from a person between 18 and 75 years old in good health. Sequencing input: blood. The rearrangement joins TRBV6-5 to TRBJ2-7, with a possible D match to TRBD2 (6 bases). CDR3 protein: CASSWGGSSYEQYF. The CDR3 DNA sequence: TGTGCCAGCAGTTGGGGAGGAAGCTCCTACGAGCAGTACTTC.